This passage covers 3 T cell receptor beta chains from one sample sequenced in a study of identical twins. Each CDR3 protein gets one entry after TCRdb re-called the 5' RACE reads with MiXCR. The top ten hold around 0.3% of the sample, which has more than 1.5 million distinct CDR3 sequences, roughly a third seen once. The source material was cord blood. Every receptor here comes from a newborn girl in good health.

As to this clonotype: This CDR3 fails to terminate in the conserved phenylalanine or tryptophan, so it likely reflects a read error. The V call is TRBV4-2, the J call TRBJ2-7; D gene unclear. The V gene's germline CDR1 is LGHNA and CDR2 YNFKEQ. Deletions cut 1 base from V and 0 bases from J, with 7 bases between. The CDR3 covers 14 residues. CDR3 nucleotides: TGTGCCAGCAGCCAAGGACCAAGCTCCTACGAGCAGTACTTG. Protein: CASSQGPSSYEQYL.

This clonotype was detected only a few times. The genes are TRBV2 and TRBJ1-6; possible D gene TRBD1, 6 bases. This CDR3 spans 16 amino acids. V was trimmed by 3 bases and J by 10 bases, leaving 19 bases between them. Germline V gives CDR1 SNHLY, CDR2 FYNNEI. CDR3 loop: CASSEEITGRGSPLHF. CDR3 nucleotides: TGTGCCAGCAGTGAGGAAATTACAGGGAGGGGGTCACCCCTCCACTTT.

J is TRBJ2-3 and V is TRBV12-3 or TRBV12-4; D remains unclear. CDR3 length: 15 amino acids. V dropped 3 bases and J dropped 0 bases, with 10 bases sitting between them. The CDR3 spells CASSLGIVSTDTQYF. The CDR3 nucleotides read TGTGCCAGCAGTTTGGGAATAGTGAGCACAGATACGCAGTATTTT.